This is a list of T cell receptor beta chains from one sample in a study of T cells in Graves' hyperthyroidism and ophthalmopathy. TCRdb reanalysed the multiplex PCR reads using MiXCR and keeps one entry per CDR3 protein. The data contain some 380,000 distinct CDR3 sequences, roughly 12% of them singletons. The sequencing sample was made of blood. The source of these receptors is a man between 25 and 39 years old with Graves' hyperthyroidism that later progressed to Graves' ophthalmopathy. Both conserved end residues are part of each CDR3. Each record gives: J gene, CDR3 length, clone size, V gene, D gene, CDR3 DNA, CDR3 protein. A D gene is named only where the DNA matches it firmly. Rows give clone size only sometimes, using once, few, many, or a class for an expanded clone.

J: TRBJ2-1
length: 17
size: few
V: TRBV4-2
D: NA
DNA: TGTGCCAGCAGCCAAGACAATGCGGTAAGCTCCTACAATGAGCAGTTCTTC
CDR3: CASSQDNAVSSYNEQFF

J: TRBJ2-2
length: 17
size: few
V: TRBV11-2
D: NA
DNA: TGTGCCAGCAGCTTAGATCCGGCAGGGGTGGTGGCCGGGGAGCTGTTTTTT
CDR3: CASSLDPAGVVAGELFF

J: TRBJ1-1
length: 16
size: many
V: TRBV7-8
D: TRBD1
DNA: TGTGCCAGCAGCCCTATCTGGAGGGGGCATCGATATGAAGCTTTCTTT
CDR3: CASSPIWRGHRYEAFF

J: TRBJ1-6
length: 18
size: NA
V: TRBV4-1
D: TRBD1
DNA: TGCGCCAGCAGCCACGGTGGGGTCAGGGGGCGCCTTAATTCACCCCTCCACTTT
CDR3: CASSHGGVRGRLNSPLHF

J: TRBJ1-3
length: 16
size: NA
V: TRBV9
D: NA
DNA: TGTGCCAGCAGCCCCTTACTTGGAAGCTCTGGAAACACCATATATTTT
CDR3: CASSPLLGSSGNTIYF

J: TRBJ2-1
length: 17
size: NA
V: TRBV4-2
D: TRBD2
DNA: TGTGCCAGCAGCCAAGGAGCGGGGGCCCCATCCTACAATGAGCAGTTCTTC
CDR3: CASSQGAGAPSYNEQFF

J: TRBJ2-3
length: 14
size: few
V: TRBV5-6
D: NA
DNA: TGTGCCAGCAGCTTGAGACAGTACACAGATACGCAGTATTTT
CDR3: CASSLRQYTDTQYF

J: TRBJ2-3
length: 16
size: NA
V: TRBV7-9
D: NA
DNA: TGTGCCAGCAGCTTGAAATGGGGGGGCCGGACAGATACGCAGTATTTT
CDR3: CASSLKWGGRTDTQYF

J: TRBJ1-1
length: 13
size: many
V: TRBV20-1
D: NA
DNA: TGCAGTGCCCACTACAGGGATTACACTGAAGCTTTCTTT
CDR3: CSAHYRDYTEAFF

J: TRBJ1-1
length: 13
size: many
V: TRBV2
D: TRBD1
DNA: TGTGCCAGCAACAGACAGGGAAAGACTGAAGCTTTCTTT
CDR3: CASNRQGKTEAFF

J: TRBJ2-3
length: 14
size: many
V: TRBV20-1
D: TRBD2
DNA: TGCAGTGCTAAGACTAGCGGGGGTTCAGATACGCAGTATTTT
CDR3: CSAKTSGGSDTQYF

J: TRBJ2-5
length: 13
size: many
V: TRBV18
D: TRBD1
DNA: TGTGCCAGCACCGGACAGGTCCAAGAGACCCAGTACTTC
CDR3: CASTGQVQETQYF

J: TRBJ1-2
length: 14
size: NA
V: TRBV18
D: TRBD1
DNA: TGTGCCAGCTCACCAACCGGACAGGGGAGTGGCTACACCTTC
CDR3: CASSPTGQGSGYTF

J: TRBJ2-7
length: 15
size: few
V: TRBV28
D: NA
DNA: TGTGCCAGCAGTTTGGGGGTGACAAGGATGTACGAGCAGTACTTC
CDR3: CASSLGVTRMYEQYF

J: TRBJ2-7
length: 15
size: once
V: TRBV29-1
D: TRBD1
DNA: TGCAGCGTTGAAGATCGTAGGACAGGGGTCGACGAGCAGTACTTC
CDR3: CSVEDRRTGVDEQYF

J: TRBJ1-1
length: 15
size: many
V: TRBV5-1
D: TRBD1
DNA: TGCGCCAGCAGCCCCCGGACAGGGTCGAACACTGAAGCTTTCTTT
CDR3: CASSPRTGSNTEAFF

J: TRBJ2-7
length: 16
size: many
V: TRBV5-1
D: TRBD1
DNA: TGCGCCAGCAGCTTGGCTCCGGGACAGGGGGCCAACGAGCAGTACTTC
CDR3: CASSLAPGQGANEQYF

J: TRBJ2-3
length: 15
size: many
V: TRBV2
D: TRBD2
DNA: TGTGCCAGCAGACCCCGGGGGGGCCGGAGAGATACGCAGTATTTT
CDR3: CASRPRGGRRDTQYF

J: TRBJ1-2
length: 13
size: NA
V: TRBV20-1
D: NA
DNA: TGCAGTGCCACCCCGACCGTCAGGGGAGGCTACACCTTC
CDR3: CSATPTVRGGYTF

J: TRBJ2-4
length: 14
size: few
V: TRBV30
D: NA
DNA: TGTGCCTGGAGTCCAAGACAGACTTGGGACATTCAGTACTTC
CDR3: CAWSPRQTWDIQYF

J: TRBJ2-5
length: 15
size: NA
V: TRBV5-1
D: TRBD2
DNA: TGTGCCAGCAGCTTCCAGCGGGGGGGCCGGGAGACCCAGTACTTC
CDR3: CASSFQRGGRETQYF

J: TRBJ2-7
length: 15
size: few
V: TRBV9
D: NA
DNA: TGTGCCAGCAGCCCCAGGACCCGCCCCCCCTACGAGCAGTACTTC
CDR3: CASSPRTRPPYEQYF

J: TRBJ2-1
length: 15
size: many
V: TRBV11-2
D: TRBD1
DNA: TGTGCCAGCAGCTTCAGGGACAGCCGGGGCAATGAGCAGTTCTTC
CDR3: CASSFRDSRGNEQFF

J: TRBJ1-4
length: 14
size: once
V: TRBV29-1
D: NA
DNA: TGCAGCGCCGAGCACAGGGCCCGAGGGGAAAAACTGTTTTTT
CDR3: CSAEHRARGEKLFF

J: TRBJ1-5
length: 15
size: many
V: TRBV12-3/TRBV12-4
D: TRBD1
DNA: TGTGCCAGCAGGGGGACAGGGGACAGCAATCAGCCCCAGCATTTT
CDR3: CASRGTGDSNQPQHF

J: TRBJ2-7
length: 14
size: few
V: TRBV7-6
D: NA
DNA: TGTGCCAGCAGCTCGTACGCAGGGAGCGGGGAGCAGTACTTC
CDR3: CASSSYAGSGEQYF

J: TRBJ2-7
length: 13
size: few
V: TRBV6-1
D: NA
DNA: TGTGCCAGCAGTGGGACGGCCGCCTACGAGCAGTACTTC
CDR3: CASSGTAAYEQYF

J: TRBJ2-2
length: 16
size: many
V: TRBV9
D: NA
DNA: TGTGCCAGCAGCGTAGGAGGAGGGACGAACACCGGGGAGCTGTTTTTT
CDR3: CASSVGGGTNTGELFF

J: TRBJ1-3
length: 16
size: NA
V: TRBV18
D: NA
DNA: TGTGCCAGCTCACCAGTGGGGGGTACCTCTGGAAACACCATATATTTT
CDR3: CASSPVGGTSGNTIYF

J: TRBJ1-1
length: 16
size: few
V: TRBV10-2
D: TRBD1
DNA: TGCGCCAGCAGTGGGCCGAGGGGGCACGAGCGCACTGAAGCTTTCTTT
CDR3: CASSGPRGHERTEAFF

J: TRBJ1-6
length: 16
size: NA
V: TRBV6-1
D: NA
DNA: TGTGCCAGCCATTCCCTCGGGGGAACGAAAAATTCACCCCTCCACTTT
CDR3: CASHSLGGTKNSPLHF

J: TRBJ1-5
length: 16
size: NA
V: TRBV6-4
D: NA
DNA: TGTGCCAGCAGTGACGGAAAGGACAGTGGCAATCAGCCCCAGCATTTT
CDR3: CASSDGKDSGNQPQHF

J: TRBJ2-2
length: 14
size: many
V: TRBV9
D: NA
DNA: TGTGCCAGCAGCGTAGGACAGGCCACCGGGGAGCTGTTTTTT
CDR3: CASSVGQATGELFF

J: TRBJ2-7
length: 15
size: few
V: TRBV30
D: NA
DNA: TGTGCCTGGGGCTGGGAGGCACCACTCTCCTACGAGCAGTACTTC
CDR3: CAWGWEAPLSYEQYF

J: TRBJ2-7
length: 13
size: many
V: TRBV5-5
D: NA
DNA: TGTGCCAGCAGCTTTCCCCACTCCTACGAGCAGTACTTC
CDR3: CASSFPHSYEQYF

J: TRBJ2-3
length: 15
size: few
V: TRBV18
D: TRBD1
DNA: TGTGCCAGCTCACTCCGGGACAGGGGGCCAGATACGCAGTATTTT
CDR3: CASSLRDRGPDTQYF

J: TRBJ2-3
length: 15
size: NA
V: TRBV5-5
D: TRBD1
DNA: TGTGCCAGCAGCTTGATAGCCAGGGGGACAGATACGCAGTATTTT
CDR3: CASSLIARGTDTQYF